The 4 T cell receptor beta chains given below trace back to one sample, sequenced in a study of human T cells and chemical hapten exposure. TCRdb processed the RACE reads anew with MiXCR; each CDR3 protein has one entry. The sample gives under 200,000 distinct CDR3 sequences, about 14% of which show up once; 1.5% to 2% is in the top ten. Time point: patch test 1, 2 weeks after DPC sensitization. Indicated treatment: therapeutic diphenylcyclopropenone sensitization with weekly scalp DPC. This sample comprised whole blood, obtained in connection with sensitization to the hapten diphenylcyclopropenone (DPC). Every receptor here comes from a woman in her 30s with alopecia areata. Some clones in this sample may be carry-over from other donors' samples.

This chain links TRBV29-1 with TRBJ2-1; 9 nucleotides align to TRBD2. Trimming removed 2 bases from V and 7 bases from J; junction bases left unmatched: 9. The CDR3 extends over 15 amino acids. Per germline, CDR1 SQVTM and CDR2 ANQGSEA. The DNA of the CDR3 is TGCAGCGTTGAAAGCCAATTTAGCGGGAGTAATGAGCAGTTCTTC. Translated: CSVESQFSGSNEQFF.

This clonotype has a handful of counts. This chain links TRBV12-3 or TRBV12-4 with TRBJ2-6, with 7 bases aligning to TRBD1. V was clipped by 2 bases and J by 6 bases; unmatched bases: 4. CDR3 size: 15 residues. CDR3 residues: CASSLRGRSANVLTF. The CDR3 DNA follows: TGTGCCAGCAGTTTAAGGGGGCGCTCGGCCAACGTCCTGACTTTC.

The table lists this clonotype with a few counts. This chain's CDR3 is CASSWGTANYGYTF. The CDR3 DNA reads as TGCGCCAGCAGCTGGGGGACAGCGAACTATGGCTACACCTTC. V gene TRBV5-1 combines with J gene TRBJ1-2; 7 bases line up with TRBD1. The length of the CDR3 is 14 residues. V lost 3 bases and J lost 2; bases outside the gene matches: 4. Germline V lookup: CDR1 SGHRS, CDR2 YFSETQ.

The genes are TRBV24-1 and TRBJ1-2; weak D call: TRBD1 (5 bases). This CDR3 contains 11 residues. Between the trimmed V and J ends, which lost 7 bases and 8 bases, there was a span of 10 bases. CDR1 is KGHDR, CDR2 SFDVKD, per germline. CDR3 nucleotides: TGTGCCACCAGCCAGGGTTACGGCTACACCTTC. Translation gives CATSQGYGYTF.